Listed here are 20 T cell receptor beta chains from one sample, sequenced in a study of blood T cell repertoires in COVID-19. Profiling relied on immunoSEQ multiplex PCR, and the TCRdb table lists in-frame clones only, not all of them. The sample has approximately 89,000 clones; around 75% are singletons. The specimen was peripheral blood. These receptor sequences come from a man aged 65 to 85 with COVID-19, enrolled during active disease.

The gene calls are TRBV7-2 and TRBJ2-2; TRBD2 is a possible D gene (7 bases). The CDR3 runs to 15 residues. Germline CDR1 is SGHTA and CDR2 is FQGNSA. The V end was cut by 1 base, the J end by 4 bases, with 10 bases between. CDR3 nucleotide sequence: TGTGCCAGCAGCTTAGAGGGGGGGTCCACCGGGGAGCTGTTTTTT. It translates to CASSLEGGSTGELFF.

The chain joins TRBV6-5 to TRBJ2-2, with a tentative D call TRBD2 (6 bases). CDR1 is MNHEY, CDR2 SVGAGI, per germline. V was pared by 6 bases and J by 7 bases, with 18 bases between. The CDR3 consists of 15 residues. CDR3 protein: CASRIAVTSDGELFF. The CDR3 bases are TGTGCCAGCAGGATAGCGGTCACCTCCGACGGGGAGCTGTTTTTT.

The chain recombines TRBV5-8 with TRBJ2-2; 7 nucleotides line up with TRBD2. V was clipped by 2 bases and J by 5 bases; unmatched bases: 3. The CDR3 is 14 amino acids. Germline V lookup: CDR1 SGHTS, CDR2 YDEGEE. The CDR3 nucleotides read TGTGCCAGCAGCTTCCTAGCGGTTACCGGGGAGCTGTTTTTT. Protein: CASSFLAVTGELFF.

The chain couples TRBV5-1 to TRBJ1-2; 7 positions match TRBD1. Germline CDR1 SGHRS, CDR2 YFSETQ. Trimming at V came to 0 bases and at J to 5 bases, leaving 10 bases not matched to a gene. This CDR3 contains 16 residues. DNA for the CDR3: TGCGCCAGCAGCTTGGCCCCGGAGACAGGGACTTATGGCTACACCTTC. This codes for CASSLAPETGTYGYTF.

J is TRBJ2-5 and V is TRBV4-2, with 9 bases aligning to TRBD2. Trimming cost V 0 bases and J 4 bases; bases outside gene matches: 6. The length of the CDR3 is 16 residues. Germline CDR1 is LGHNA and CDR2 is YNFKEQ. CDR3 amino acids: CASSQDGLAGVETQYF. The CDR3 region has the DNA TGTGCCAGCAGCCAAGACGGATTAGCGGGGGTAGAGACCCAGTACTTC.

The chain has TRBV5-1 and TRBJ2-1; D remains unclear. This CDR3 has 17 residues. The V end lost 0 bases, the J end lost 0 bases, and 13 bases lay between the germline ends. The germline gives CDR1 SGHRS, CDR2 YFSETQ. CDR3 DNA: TGCGCCAGCAGCTTGGAAGGTGCGGTGAGCTCCTACAATGAGCAGTTCTTC. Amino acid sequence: CASSLEGAVSSYNEQFF.

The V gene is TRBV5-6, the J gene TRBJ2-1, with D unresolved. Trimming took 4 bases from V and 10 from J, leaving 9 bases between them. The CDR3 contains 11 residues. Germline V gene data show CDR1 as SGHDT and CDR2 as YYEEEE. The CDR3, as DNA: TGTGCCAGCAGCCGTCGAGTCGAGCAGTTCTTC. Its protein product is CASSRRVEQFF.

In DNA, the CDR3 is TGTGCCAGCAGCACTCGGGACTTAGAGACCCAGTACTTC. It codes for CASSTRDLETQYF. The chain carries TRBV13 and TRBJ2-5; possibly TRBD2 for D (6 bases). V was trimmed by 5 bases and J by 4 bases, leaving 11 bases between them. The CDR3 contains 13 residues. Germline-derived CDR1 and CDR2 are PRHDT and FYEKMQ (reference sequence).

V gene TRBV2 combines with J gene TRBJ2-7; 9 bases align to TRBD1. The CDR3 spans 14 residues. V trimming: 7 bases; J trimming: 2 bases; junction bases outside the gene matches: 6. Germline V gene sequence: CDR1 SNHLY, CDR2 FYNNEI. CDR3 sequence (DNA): TGTGCCAGCACCGAGACAGGGGGGGCCTACGAGCAGTACTTC. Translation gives CASTETGGAYEQYF.

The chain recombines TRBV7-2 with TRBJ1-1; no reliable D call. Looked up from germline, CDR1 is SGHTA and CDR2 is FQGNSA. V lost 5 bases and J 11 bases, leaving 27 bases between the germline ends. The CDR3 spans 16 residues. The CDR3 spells CASSPPGSGAFWLAFF. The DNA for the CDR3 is TGTGCCAGCAGCCCGCCTGGGTCGGGTGCCTTTTGGTTGGCTTTCTTT.

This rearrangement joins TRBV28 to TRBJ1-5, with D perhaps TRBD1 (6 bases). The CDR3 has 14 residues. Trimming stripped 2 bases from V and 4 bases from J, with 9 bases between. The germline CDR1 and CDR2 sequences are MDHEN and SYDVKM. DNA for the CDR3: TGTGCCAGCAGTTTACCAGGGGCAAATCAGCCCCAGCATTTT. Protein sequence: CASSLPGANQPQHF.

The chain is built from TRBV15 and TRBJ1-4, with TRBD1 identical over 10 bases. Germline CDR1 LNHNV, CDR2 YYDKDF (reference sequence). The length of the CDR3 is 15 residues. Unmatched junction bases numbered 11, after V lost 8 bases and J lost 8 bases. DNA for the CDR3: TGTGCCACCGGACAGGGGGTCACGGGAAGCGAAAAACTGTTTTTT. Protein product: CATGQGVTGSEKLFF. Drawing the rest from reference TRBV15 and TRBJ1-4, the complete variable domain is DAMVIQNPRYQVTQFGKPVTLSCSQTLNHNVMYWYQQKSSQAPKLLFHYYDKDFNNEADTPDNFQSRRPNTSFCFLDIRSPGLGDTAMYLCATGQGVTGSEKLFFGSGTQLSVL.

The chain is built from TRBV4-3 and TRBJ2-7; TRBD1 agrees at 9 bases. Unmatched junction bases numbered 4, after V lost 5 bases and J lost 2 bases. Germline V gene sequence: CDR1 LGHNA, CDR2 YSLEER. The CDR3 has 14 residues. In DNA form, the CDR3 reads TGCGCCAGCAGCTCCGGGACAGGGACCTACGAGCAGTACTTC. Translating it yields CASSSGTGTYEQYF.

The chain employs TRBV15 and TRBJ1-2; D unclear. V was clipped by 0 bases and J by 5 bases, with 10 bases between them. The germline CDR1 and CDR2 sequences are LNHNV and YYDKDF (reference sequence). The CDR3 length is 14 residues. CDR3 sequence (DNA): TGTGCCACCAGCAGAGATTTTGTCTCGTATGGCTACACCTTC. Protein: CATSRDFVSYGYTF.

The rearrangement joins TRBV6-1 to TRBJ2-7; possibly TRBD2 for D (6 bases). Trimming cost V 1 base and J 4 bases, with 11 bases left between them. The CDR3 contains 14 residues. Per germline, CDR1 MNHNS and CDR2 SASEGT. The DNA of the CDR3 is TGTGCCAGCAGTGAAGGCGGGGCCCTATACGAGCAGTACTTC. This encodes CASSEGGALYEQYF.

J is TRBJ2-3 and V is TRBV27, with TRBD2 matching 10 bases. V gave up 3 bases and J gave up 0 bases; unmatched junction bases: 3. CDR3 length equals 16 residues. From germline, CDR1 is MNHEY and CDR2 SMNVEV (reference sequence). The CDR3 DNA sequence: TGTGCCAGCAGTTTGGGACTAGCGCTTAGCACAGATACGCAGTATTTT. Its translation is CASSLGLALSTDTQYF.

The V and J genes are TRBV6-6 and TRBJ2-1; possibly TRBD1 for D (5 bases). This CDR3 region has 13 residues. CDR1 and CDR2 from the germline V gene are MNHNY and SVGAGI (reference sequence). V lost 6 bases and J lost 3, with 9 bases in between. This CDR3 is CASSHDSYNEQFF. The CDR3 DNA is TGTGCCAGCAGCCATGACAGCTACAATGAGCAGTTCTTC.

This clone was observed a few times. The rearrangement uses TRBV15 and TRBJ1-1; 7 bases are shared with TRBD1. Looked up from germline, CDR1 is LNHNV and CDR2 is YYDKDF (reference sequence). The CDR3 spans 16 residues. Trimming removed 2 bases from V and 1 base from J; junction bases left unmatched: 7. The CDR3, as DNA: TGTGCCACCAGCAGAAATAAAGGGACAGCGAACACTGAAGCTTTCTTT. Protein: CATSRNKGTANTEAFF.

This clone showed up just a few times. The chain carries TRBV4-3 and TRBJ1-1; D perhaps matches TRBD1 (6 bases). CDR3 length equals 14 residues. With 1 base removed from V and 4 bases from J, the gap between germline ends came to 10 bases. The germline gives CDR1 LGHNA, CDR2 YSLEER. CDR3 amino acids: CASSQGGPGTEAFF. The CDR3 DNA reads TGCGCCAGCAGCCAAGGGGGGCCGGGCACTGAAGCTTTCTTT.

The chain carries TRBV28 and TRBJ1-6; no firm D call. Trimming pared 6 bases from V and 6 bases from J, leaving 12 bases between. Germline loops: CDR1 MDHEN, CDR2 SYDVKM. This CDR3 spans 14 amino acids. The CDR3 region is CASSLQPLNSPLHF. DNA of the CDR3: TGTGCCAGCAGCCTCCAACCACTTAATTCACCCCTCCACTTT.